Below, 8 T cell receptor beta chains from the same sample are listed, as sequenced in a study of vaccination and CD4 T cells after COVID-19. The Oncomine TCR Beta short-read assay was applied to DNA of cultured CD4+ T cells. From the PCR reads, TCRdb called clonotypes with MiXCR, one entry per CDR3 protein. The repertoire has around 10,000 distinct CDR3 sequences, roughly a third of them found once; the top ten carry more than 8%. Their antigens remain unidentified. Treatment specified: roughly 11-day PBMC culture with coronavirus spike peptide pools or control peptides (ViraFEST assay). The sample comprised CD4+ T cells from blood, cultured in vitro. Every receptor here comes from a human donor who had recovered from COVID-19.

This clonotype has a handful of counts. This chain uses TRBV6-1 with TRBJ1-2, with a possible D match to TRBD1 (5 bases). Trimming took 11 bases from V and 4 from J, leaving 17 bases between them. The CDR3 runs 13 residues. CDR1 is MNHNS, CDR2 SASEGT, per germline. The CDR3 DNA sequence: TGTGCCTCCTCGAAAGGGGTCGGCTATGGCTACACCTTC. Its protein is CASSKGVGYGYTF.

In DNA form, the CDR3 reads TGTGCCAGCGGTCCAACTGGGAAGGGGAAGACCCAGTACTTC. Translating it yields CASGPTGKGKTQYF. The chain joins TRBV6-2 or TRBV6-3 to TRBJ2-5; D perhaps matches TRBD1 (5 bases). This CDR3 is 14 amino acids long. Trimming removed 8 bases at V and 6 bases at J, with 19 bases between. Per germline, CDR1 MNHEY and CDR2 SVGEGT.

The rearrangement uses TRBV18 and TRBJ2-5; 12 bases agree with TRBD1. Germline-derived CDR1 and CDR2 are KGHSH and LQKENI. The J segment lost 6 bases and the V segment lost 0 bases, leaving 2 bases of the junction unmatched. CDR3 size: 15 residues. The CDR3 DNA reads TGTGCCAGCTCACCACCGGGACAGGGGGCGAAGACCCAGTACTTC. This sequence encodes CASSPPGQGAKTQYF.

This clonotype appeared a few times. The chain recombines TRBV28 with TRBJ2-2; D possibly corresponds to TRBD1 (5 bases). This CDR3 has 13 amino acids. Germline V CDR1 and CDR2: MDHEN, SYDVKM. V was shortened by 4 bases and J by 5 bases, with 8 bases between the two germline ends. In DNA form, the CDR3 reads TGTGCCAGCAGTTCTCAGGGTACCGGGGAGCTGTTTTTT. Amino acid sequence: CASSSQGTGELFF.

The rearrangement links TRBV20-1 to TRBJ1-1; D not certain. V lost 1 base and J 6 bases, leaving 15 bases between the germline ends. The CDR3 sequence is 14 residues long. Germline V gives CDR1 DFQATT, CDR2 SNEGSKA (reference sequence). The chain's CDR3 is CSARASRAVSEAFF. CDR3 sequence (DNA): TGCAGTGCTAGAGCTTCACGAGCCGTTTCTGAAGCTTTCTTT.

The V call is TRBV11-3, the J call TRBJ2-1; D call uncertain. The CDR3 is 16 amino acids. Germline lookup yields CDR1 SGHNT and CDR2 YENEEA. The V end was cut by 4 bases, the J end by 4 bases, with 17 bases between. The CDR3 sequence is CASSSPRTYGYNEQFF. In DNA form, the CDR3 reads TGTGCCAGCAGCTCACCTCGGACCTACGGGTACAATGAGCAGTTCTTC.

J is TRBJ2-7 and V is TRBV6-1; D ambiguous. Per the germline V gene, CDR1 is MNHNS and CDR2 is SASEGT. The CDR3 runs 12 residues. Trimming took 4 bases from V and 7 from J, leaving 11 bases between them. The CDR3 loop reads CASSALRLEQYF. For the CDR3, the DNA is TGTGCCAGCAGTGCCCTTAGGCTGGAGCAGTACTTC.

In this sample, this clonotype turned up a few times. The chain is built from TRBV20-1 and TRBJ2-3; 11 nucleotides agree with TRBD1. Germline V gene lookup returns CDR1 DFQATT and CDR2 SNEGSKA (reference sequence). The length of the CDR3 is 13 residues. J lost 6 bases, V lost 5 bases, and 4 bases had no gene match. The CDR3 loop reads CSAAGQGADTQYF. The DNA for the CDR3 is TGCAGTGCTGCCGGACAGGGGGCGGATACGCAGTATTTT.